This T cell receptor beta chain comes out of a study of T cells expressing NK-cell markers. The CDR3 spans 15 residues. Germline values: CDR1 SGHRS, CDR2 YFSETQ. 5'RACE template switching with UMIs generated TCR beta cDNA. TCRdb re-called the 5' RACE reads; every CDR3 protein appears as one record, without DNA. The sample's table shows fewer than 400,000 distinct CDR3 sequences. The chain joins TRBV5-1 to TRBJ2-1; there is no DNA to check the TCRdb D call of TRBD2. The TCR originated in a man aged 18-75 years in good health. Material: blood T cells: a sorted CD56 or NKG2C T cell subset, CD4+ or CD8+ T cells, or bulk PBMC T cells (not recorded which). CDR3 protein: CASSRDSGAYNEQFF.